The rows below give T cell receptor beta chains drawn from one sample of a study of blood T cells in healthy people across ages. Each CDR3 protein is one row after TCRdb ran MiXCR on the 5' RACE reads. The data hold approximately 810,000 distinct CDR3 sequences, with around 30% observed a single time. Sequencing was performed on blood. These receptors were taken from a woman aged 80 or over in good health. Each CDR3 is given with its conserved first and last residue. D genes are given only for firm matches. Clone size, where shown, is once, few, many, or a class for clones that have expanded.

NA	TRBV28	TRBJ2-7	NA	CASSSISGFSYEQYF	TGTGCCAGCAGTTCGATATCCGGGTTCTCCTACGAGCAGTACTTC
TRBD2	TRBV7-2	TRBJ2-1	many	CASSLVSGGTINEQFF	TGTGCCAGCAGCTTAGTTAGCGGGGGCACCATAAATGAGCAGTTCTTC
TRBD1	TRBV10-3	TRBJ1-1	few	CAISGAGGKNTEAFF	TGTGCCATCAGTGGGGCAGGGGGTAAGAACACTGAAGCTTTCTTT
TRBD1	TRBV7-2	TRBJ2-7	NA	CASSSRTGVGYNEQYF	TGTGCCAGCAGCTCACGCACAGGGGTAGGTTACAATGAGCAGTACTTC
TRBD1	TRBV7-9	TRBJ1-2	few	CASSATGVYGYTF	TGTGCCAGCAGCGCGACAGGGGTCTATGGCTACACCTTC
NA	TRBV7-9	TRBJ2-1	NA	CASRTNWPNEQFF	TGTGCCAGCAGGACTAACTGGCCTAATGAGCAGTTCTTC
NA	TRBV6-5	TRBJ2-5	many	CASSYATYRRLETQYF	TGTGCCAGCAGTTACGCGACCTACAGGCGTTTGGAGACCCAGTACTTC
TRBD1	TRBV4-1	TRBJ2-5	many	CASSQEGTVYQETQYF	TGCGCCAGCAGCCAAGAGGGGACAGTCTATCAAGAGACCCAGTACTTC
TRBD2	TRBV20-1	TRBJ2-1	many	CSARGAGGTNEQFF	TGCAGTGCTAGAGGGGCGGGGGGGACGAATGAGCAGTTCTTC
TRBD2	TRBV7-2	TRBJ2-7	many	CASSLDGGGTYEQYF	TGTGCCAGCAGCTTAGATGGGGGAGGGACCTACGAGCAGTACTTC
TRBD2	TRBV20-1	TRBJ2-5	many	CSVTRTSGATGAQYF	TGCAGTGTCACACGGACTAGCGGGGCTACCGGGGCCCAGTACTTC
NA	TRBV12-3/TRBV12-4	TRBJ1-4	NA	CASSWGRATNEKRFF	TGTGCCAGCAGTTGGGGCCGGGCAACTAATGAAAAACGGTTTTTT
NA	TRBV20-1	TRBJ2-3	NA	CSASLETDTQYF	TGCAGTGCTAGTTTAGAGACAGATACGCAGTATTTT
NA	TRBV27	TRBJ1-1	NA	CASRPITGRPEAFF	TGTGCCAGCAGACCAATTACAGGGAGGCCTGAAGCTTTCTTT
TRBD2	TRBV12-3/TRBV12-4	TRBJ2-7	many	CASSGGGVSYEQYF	TGTGCCAGCAGCGGTGGGGGGGTGTCTTACGAGCAGTACTTC
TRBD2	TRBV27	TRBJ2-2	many	CASSSPSGGLTGELFF	TGTGCCAGCAGTTCCCCCAGCGGGGGGCTCACCGGGGAGCTGTTTTTT
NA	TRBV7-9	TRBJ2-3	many	CASVDILGGGETDTQYF	TGTGCCAGCGTTGACATCCTAGGAGGGGGGGAGACAGATACGCAGTATTTT
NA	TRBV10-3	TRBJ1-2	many	CAISESFTENYGYTF	TGTGCCATCAGTGAGTCGTTTACGGAGAACTATGGCTACACCTTC
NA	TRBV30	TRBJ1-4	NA	CALTPGPGEKRFF	TGTGCCTTAACTCCCGGGCCTGGTGAAAAACGGTTTTTT
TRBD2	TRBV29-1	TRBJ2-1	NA	CSVFTSGGDYNEQFF	TGCAGCGTATTCACTAGCGGGGGGGACTACAATGAGCAGTTCTTC
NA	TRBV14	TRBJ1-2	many	CASSQDPRGYGYTF	TGTGCCAGCAGCCAAGACCCCAGGGGCTATGGCTACACCTTC
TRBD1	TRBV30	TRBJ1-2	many	CAWWDSRRYGYTF	TGTGCCTGGTGGGACAGCCGGCGCTATGGCTACACCTTC
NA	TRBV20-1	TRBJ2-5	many	CSAGRETQYF	TGCAGTGCTGGGCGTGAGACCCAGTACTTC